Listed below are T cell receptor beta chains from one sample, sequenced in a study of Graves' ophthalmopathy and Graves' hyperthyroidism. TCRdb called the multiplex PCR reads again in MiXCR, with one record for every CDR3 protein. The sample has hundreds of thousands of distinct CDR3 sequences; 22% are singletons. Sequencing was performed on peripheral blood. The origin of the receptors is a woman between 18 and 30 years old with stable Graves' hyperthyroidism. Some clones in this sample may be carry-over from other donors' samples. Each CDR3 is given with its conserved first and last residue. A D gene is named only where the DNA matches it firmly. The size field is filled for only some rows; it gives once, few, many or a size class.

TRBJ1-1 | NA | TRBV11-1 | TRBD1 | CASSISTGLGDTEAFF | TGTGCCAGCAGCATCTCGACAGGGCTTGGGGACACTGAAGCTTTCTTT
TRBJ2-5 | few | TRBV18 | NA | CASSPSHPTDQETQYF | TGTGCCAGCTCACCTAGCCACCCCACCGACCAAGAGACCCAGTACTTC
TRBJ2-2 | many | TRBV6-2/TRBV6-3 | NA | CASRIREAGELFF | TGTGCCAGCAGGATAAGGGAGGCCGGGGAGCTGTTTTTT
TRBJ1-6 | many | TRBV6-5 | NA | CASSYSGRDSSPLHF | TGTGCCAGCAGTTACTCGGGCAGGGACTCTTCACCCCTCCACTTT
TRBJ1-3 | many | TRBV2 | NA | CASIGRAGNTIYF | TGTGCCAGCATAGGCAGGGCCGGAAACACCATATATTTT
TRBJ1-1 | many | TRBV3-1 | NA | CASSQDSPRTEAFF | TGTGCCAGCAGCCAAGATTCTCCTCGCACTGAAGCTTTCTTT
TRBJ1-1 | NA | TRBV5-1 | TRBD1 | CASSKLRGQNDTEAFF | TGCGCCAGCAGCAAACTCAGGGGGCAGAATGATACTGAAGCTTTCTTT
TRBJ2-7 | many | TRBV5-1 | NA | CASSRGQGPAGGYEQYF | TGCGCCAGCAGTCGGGGACAGGGACCAGCGGGGGGTTACGAGCAGTACTTC
TRBJ2-7 | many | TRBV6-5 | TRBD2 | CASSSTWGGSYEQYF | TGTGCCAGCAGTTCAACATGGGGGGGATCCTACGAGCAGTACTTC
TRBJ2-7 | many | TRBV27 | NA | CASRSIYEQYF | TGTGCCAGCAGATCAATTTACGAGCAGTACTTC
TRBJ1-1 | many | TRBV7-8 | NA | CASSLAMGRATEAFF | TGTGCCAGCAGCTTAGCCATGGGGCGGGCCACTGAAGCTTTCTTT
TRBJ2-5 | NA | TRBV20-1 | NA | CRAQERGGVYQETQYF | TGCAGGGCACAAGAGAGGGGGGGGGTTTACCAAGAGACCCAGTACTTC
TRBJ2-7 | NA | TRBV27 | NA | CASSTSSGYEQYF | TGTGCCAGCAGTACCTCTTCCGGGTACGAGCAGTACTTC
TRBJ1-6 | NA | TRBV4-1 | NA | CASSQGGPVYNSPLHF | TGCGCCAGCAGCCAAGGGGGTCCAGTCTATAATTCACCCCTCCACTTT
TRBJ2-7 | many | TRBV28 | NA | CASRTVSYEQYF | TGTGCCAGCAGGACAGTTTCCTACGAGCAGTACTTC
TRBJ1-2 | many | TRBV6-1 | NA | CASIGTAGYTF | TGTGCCAGCATAGGGACCGCTGGCTACACCTTC
TRBJ1-1 | few | TRBV4-1 | TRBD1 | CASSYSGGVTEASF | TGCGCCAGCAGCTATTCAGGGGGTGTTACTGAAGCTTCCTTT
TRBJ2-4 | many | TRBV28 | TRBD2 | CASSFQGGLALAKNIQYF | TGTGCCAGCAGTTTTCAAGGGGGACTAGCCCTAGCCAAAAACATTCAGTACTTC
TRBJ1-2 | many | TRBV20-1 | TRBD1 | CSAPQGAKGYGYTF | TGCAGTGCTCCCCAGGGGGCCAAAGGCTATGGCTACACCTTC
TRBJ1-1 | few | TRBV10-3 | NA | CAISDPRGAGTEAFF | TGTGCCATCAGTGACCCGAGGGGCGCAGGAACTGAAGCTTTCTTT
TRBJ1-5 | few | TRBV9 | NA | CASNLDGNQPQHF | TGTGCCAGCAACCTGGACGGGAATCAGCCCCAGCATTTT
TRBJ2-7 | NA | TRBV20-1 | NA | CSAVWDSSNYEQYF | TGCAGTGCGGTGTGGGACTCCTCTAACTACGAGCAGTACTTC
TRBJ1-6 | NA | TRBV12-3/TRBV12-4 | TRBD1 | CATSGTGDSPLHF | TGTGCCACCTCCGGGACAGGGGATTCACCCCTCCACTTT
TRBJ1-3 | many | TRBV2 | NA | CARMTVGGNTIYF | TGTGCCAGAATGACAGTCGGTGGAAACACCATATATTTT
TRBJ2-7 | many | TRBV6-5 | TRBD1 | CASSSPGTAYEQYF | TGTGCCAGCAGTTCTCCCGGGACAGCGTACGAGCAGTACTTC
TRBJ1-1 | many | TRBV30 | NA | CAWSVQGDTEAFF | TGTGCCTGGAGTGTGCAGGGAGACACTGAAGCTTTCTTT
TRBJ1-1 | few | TRBV7-2 | NA | CASSLARRNTEAFF | TGTGCCAGCAGCTTAGCGCGGCGGAACACTGAAGCTTTCTTT
TRBJ2-5 | many | TRBV27 | NA | CASSPHGTLVVETQYF | TGTGCCAGCAGTCCCCACGGGACTTTGGTCGTGGAGACCCAGTACTTC
TRBJ2-7 | few | TRBV12-3/TRBV12-4 | NA | CASSLNTGHGRSYEQYF | TGTGCCAGCAGTCTGAACACGGGACACGGTCGCTCCTACGAGCAGTACTTC
TRBJ2-7 | NA | TRBV6-1 | NA | CASRRAGLSYEQYF | TGTGCCAGCAGAAGAGCGGGCCTCTCCTACGAGCAGTACTTC
TRBJ1-1 | many | TRBV29-1 | NA | CSVVANTEAFF | TGCAGCGTGGTGGCGAACACTGAAGCTTTCTTT
TRBJ1-2 | NA | TRBV5-1 | TRBD1 | CASSLGSDRARYGYTF | TGCGCCAGCAGCTTGGGATCGGACAGGGCTCGCTATGGCTACACCTTC
TRBJ2-7 | many | TRBV11-2 | NA | CASSFSRVYSYEQYF | TGTGCCAGCAGCTTCTCCCGGGTCTATTCCTACGAGCAGTACTTC
TRBJ1-2 | NA | TRBV6-1 | NA | CASSEGSGGPGNYGYTF | TGTGCCAGCAGTGAAGGCTCGGGGGGACCAGGGAACTATGGCTACACCTTC
TRBJ1-2 | many | TRBV19 | TRBD1 | CASSRDRGLNYGYTF | TGTGCCAGTAGCCGAGACAGGGGACTTAACTATGGCTACACCTTC
TRBJ2-7 | many | TRBV12-3/TRBV12-4 | TRBD1 | CASSFGTGVGEQYF | TGTGCCAGCAGTTTTGGCACAGGGGTGGGCGAGCAGTACTTC
TRBJ2-7 | NA | TRBV12-3/TRBV12-4 | NA | CASSSPGAAYEQYF | TGTGCCAGCAGTTCTCCCGGGGCCGCCTACGAGCAGTACTTC
TRBJ1-2 | few | TRBV7-2 | NA | CASSLGQTGGYTF | TGTGCCAGCAGCCTCGGACAGACTGGTGGCTACACCTTC
TRBJ1-6 | NA | TRBV28 | TRBD1 | CASSSPTGTGANSPLHF | TGTGCCAGCAGTTCCCCCACCGGGACAGGGGCAAATTCACCCCTCCACTTT
TRBJ1-1 | many | TRBV20-1 | NA | CSARVAENTEAFF | TGCAGTGCTAGAGTAGCAGAGAACACTGAAGCTTTCTTT
TRBJ2-7 | many | TRBV12-3/TRBV12-4 | TRBD1 | CASSPGTESYEQYF | TGTGCCAGCAGTCCGGGGACAGAGTCCTACGAGCAGTACTTC
TRBJ2-7 | NA | TRBV5-1 | TRBD1 | CASSLNYRGSYEQYF | TGCGCCAGCAGCTTGAATTACAGGGGCTCCTACGAGCAGTACTTC
TRBJ1-1 | few | TRBV12-3/TRBV12-4 | TRBD1 | CASSSLPGQGTEAFF | TGTGCCAGCAGTTCGTTACCGGGACAGGGCACTGAAGCTTTCTTT
TRBJ2-2 | NA | TRBV12-3/TRBV12-4 | NA | CASSRIIQAGSGELFF | TGTGCCAGCAGTAGGATAATACAGGCGGGGTCCGGGGAGCTGTTTTTT
TRBJ2-6 | NA | TRBV28 | NA | CASSLSQQGTGANVLTF | TGTGCCAGCAGTTTATCCCAACAGGGTACTGGGGCCAACGTCCTGACTTTC
TRBJ2-7 | few | TRBV9 | NA | CASSDPSGGGTGRIGGFYEQYF | TGTGCCAGCAGCGACCCCTCAGGGGGGGGGACAGGTCGGATCGGGGGCTTCTACGAGCAGTACTTC